The 28 T cell receptor beta chains listed next were all sequenced from one sample in a study of cytomegalovirus exposure and HLA in healthy donors (dated by TCRdb to 2016 to 2017). Library creation used the immunoSEQ multiplex PCR assay. A mixture of 60 forward primers for TCR Vbeta segments and 13 reverse primers for TCR Jbeta segments was used in the multiplex PCR. In TCRdb, the immuneACCESS table is reduced to in-frame sequences with V and J assigned. These tables do not hold every clone; where another copy was compared, an unresolved V gene accounts for under half, and the others remain unexplained. The sample table records 65,000 to 100,000 clones; about 75% of these occur just once. Of the sample, over 2% is held by the ten largest clones. Sequences were obtained from PBMCs. The source is a middle-aged man in good health and CMV-seronegative.

This clone was counted a few times. This sequence joins TRBV6-1 and TRBJ2-6; TRBD1 is a possible D gene (5 bases). Trimming cost V 0 bases and J 0 bases, with 6 bases left between them. Germline V gene sequence: CDR1 MNHNS, CDR2 SASEGT. There are 16 residues in the CDR3. CDR3 in amino acids: CASSEADNSGANVLTF. In nucleotides, the CDR3 is TGTGCCAGCAGTGAAGCGGACAACTCTGGGGCCAACGTCCTGACTTTC.

The table lists this clone with a count of one. The chain employs TRBV2 and TRBJ2-2; D unclear. This CDR3 region has 16 residues. The germline V and J ends were trimmed by 3 bases and 2 bases, with 13 bases remaining between them. Germline V gene data show CDR1 as SNHLY and CDR2 as FYNNEI. CDR3 residues: CASSDDFALNTGELFF. CDR3 sequence (DNA): TGTGCCAGCAGTGACGATTTTGCGCTTAACACCGGGGAGCTGTTTTTT.

This clone was seen repeatedly, ten times or more. The chain has TRBV29-1 and TRBJ1-1; possibly TRBD1 for D (5 bases). CDR3 length: 12 residues. Trimming left V 2 bases short and J 7 bases short, with 11 bases between. Germline lookup yields CDR1 SQVTM and CDR2 ANQGSEA. CDR3 residues: CSVERGWNEAFF. DNA for the CDR3: TGCAGCGTTGAAAGGGGATGGAATGAAGCTTTCTTT.

The rearrangement uses TRBV28 and TRBJ2-7, with 11 bases lining up with TRBD2. This CDR3 comprises 15 residues. Germline V gene sequence: CDR1 MDHEN, CDR2 SYDVKM. V trimming: 3 bases; J trimming: 6 bases; junction bases outside the gene matches: 7. The CDR3 sequence: CASSFGWTSGREQYF. CDR3 bases: TGTGCCAGCAGTTTTGGGTGGACTAGCGGGCGCGAGCAGTACTTC.

This chain uses TRBV5-1 with TRBJ2-1; 10 bases are shared with TRBD1. This CDR3 is 14 amino acids long. The V gene's germline CDR1 is SGHRS and CDR2 YFSETQ. V lost 4 bases, J lost 9 bases, and 7 bases stayed unmatched. CDR3 loop: CASSPGQGNGEQFF. CDR3 coding DNA: TGCGCCAGCAGCCCGGGACAGGGGAACGGTGAGCAGTTCTTC.

This chain uses TRBV5-1 with TRBJ2-1; TRBD1 matches 9 bases. Germline CDR1 and CDR2: SGHRS and YFSETQ. J lost 9 bases, V lost 4 bases, and 14 bases had no gene match. The CDR3 is made up of 16 amino acids. The CDR3 here is CASSLGPGQGVGEQFF. CDR3 sequence (DNA): TGCGCCAGCAGCCTAGGTCCGGGACAGGGAGTAGGTGAGCAGTTCTTC.

This clone is deemed medium-sized. The chain is built from TRBV14 and TRBJ1-4, with 8 bases aligning to TRBD1. This CDR3 is built from 15 residues. V shed 1 base, J shed 4 bases, and the junction held 2 bases outside the gene matches. Germline V lookup: CDR1 SGHDN, CDR2 FVKESK. CDR3 in amino acids: CASSQVQGVNEKLFF. CDR3 sequence (DNA): TGTGCCAGCAGCCAAGTACAGGGGGTTAATGAAAAACTGTTTTTT.

This chain uses TRBV27 with TRBJ2-3, with 8 positions matching TRBD2. The germline CDR1 and CDR2 sequences are MNHEY and SMNVEV (reference sequence). CDR3 length: 15 amino acids. With 5 bases clipped from V and 2 bases from J, the junction kept 6 bases outside the gene matches. The CDR3: CASSPPGLVTDTQYF. As DNA, the CDR3 is TGTGCCAGCAGTCCTCCGGGACTAGTCACAGATACGCAGTATTTT.

The rearrangement uses TRBV15 and TRBJ2-5, with D uncertain. Germline CDR1 and CDR2: LNHNV and YYDKDF (reference sequence). The CDR3 sequence is 13 residues long. The germline V and J ends were trimmed by 1 base and 3 bases, with 6 bases remaining between them. The chain's CDR3 is CATSRGPEETQYF. CDR3 nucleotides: TGTGCCACCAGCAGAGGTCCCGAAGAGACCCAGTACTTC.

Ten or more counts support this clone. This chain joins TRBV13 and TRBJ1-1, with 7 bases that match TRBD1. This CDR3 has 14 amino acids. In germline, CDR1 is PRHDT, CDR2 FYEKMQ (reference sequence). Trimming at V came to 1 base and at J to 5 bases, leaving 4 bases not matched to a gene. CDR3 sequence (DNA): TGTGCCAGCAGCTTAGTCGGCAGGGGGACTGAAGCTTTCTTT. This sequence encodes CASSLVGRGTEAFF.

This clone was detected only once. The CDR3 is CASSPQNEQFF. The DNA of the CDR3 is TGTGCCAGCAGCCCTCAGAATGAGCAGTTCTTC. The gene calls are TRBV7-9 and TRBJ2-1, with D hard to call. V shed 5 bases and J shed 7 bases, with 6 bases lying between them. There are 11 residues in the CDR3. Germline CDR1 reads SEHNR; CDR2 reads FQNEAQ (reference sequence). The full variable domain, its missing parts supplied by reference TRBV7-9 and TRBJ2-1, is DTGVSQNPRHKITKRGQNVTFRCDPISEHNRLYWYRQTLGQGPEFLTYFQNEAQLEKSRLLSDRFSAERPKGSFSTLEIQRTEQGDSAMYLCASSPQNEQFFGPGTRLTVL.

The gene calls are TRBV7-9 and TRBJ2-1; perhaps TRBD1 as D (7 bases). This CDR3 comprises 12 residues. V lost 0 bases, J lost 12 bases, and 9 bases lay in between. Germline-derived CDR1 and CDR2 are SEHNR and FQNEAQ (reference sequence). The chain's CDR3 is CASSLAEGAQFF. The CDR3 bases are TGTGCCAGCAGCTTAGCGGAGGGGGCGCAGTTCTTC.

The V call is TRBV6-1, the J call TRBJ1-2; D might be TRBD1 (6 bases). This CDR3 contains 13 residues. Trimming left V 8 bases short and J 7 bases short, with 17 bases between. In germline, CDR1 is MNHNS, CDR2 SASEGT. The CDR3 nucleotides are TGTGCCAGCGAACCGGGACAAAAGGCTGGCTACACCTTC. It encodes CASEPGQKAGYTF.

The V call is TRBV27, the J call TRBJ1-5; D may be TRBD1 (6 bases). This CDR3 comprises 15 residues. Germline-derived CDR1 and CDR2 are MNHEY and SMNVEV (reference sequence). Deletions cut 4 bases from V and 0 bases from J, with 10 bases between. CDR3 bases: TGTGCCAGCAGTTCCGACAGGTTTAGCAATCAGCCCCAGCATTTT. It encodes CASSSDRFSNQPQHF.

This clone was counted between two and nine times. This chain uses TRBV11-2 with TRBJ2-7, with D perhaps TRBD2 (5 bases). The germline V and J ends were trimmed by 1 base and 6 bases, with 16 bases remaining between them. The CDR3 is 15 residues long. The germline CDR1 and CDR2 sequences are SGHAT and FQNNGV. The CDR3 loop reads CASSLAAGPIREQYF. The CDR3 region has the DNA TGTGCCAGCAGCTTAGCGGCGGGTCCTATTCGCGAGCAGTACTTC. Combining the CDR3 with reference TRBV11-2 and TRBJ2-7 gives the whole variable domain EAGVAQSPRYKIIEKRQSVAFWCNPISGHATLYWYQQILGQGPKLLIQFQNNGVVDDSQLPKDRFSAERLKGVDSTLKIQPAKLEDSAVYLCASSLAAGPIREQYFGPGTRLTVT.

The chain uses TRBV21-1 and TRBJ1-5; the table assigns TRBD1, which was not confirmed against the DNA. TRBV21-1 is annotated as a pseudogene. The CDR3 is 14 amino acids. For the CDR3, the DNA is TGTGCCAGCAGCACCACAGGGGGCAGGCAGCCCCAGCATTTT. It is translated as CASSTTGGRQPQHF.

The rearrangement links TRBV28 to TRBJ1-1, with unresolved D. The V end lost 5 bases, the J end lost 4 bases, and 11 bases lay between the germline ends. CDR1 MDHEN and CDR2 SYDVKM come from the germline V gene. The CDR3 is 13 amino acids. The CDR3 reads CASSPDIGTEAFF. Here the CDR3 DNA reads TGTGCCAGCAGTCCCGACATCGGCACTGAAGCTTTCTTT.

This chain uses TRBV10-3 with TRBJ2-1, with 13 positions matching TRBD2. This CDR3 is built from 16 residues. The V segment lost 8 bases and the J segment 10 bases; nucleotides outside the gene matches: 14. Germline V gene lookup returns CDR1 ENHRY and CDR2 SYGVKD. The CDR3 here is CAIRGDTSGGAGEQFF. Written as DNA, the CDR3 is TGTGCCATCCGCGGAGATACTAGCGGGGGGGCCGGAGAGCAGTTCTTC.

The rearrangement uses TRBV5-6 and TRBJ2-7, with D possibly matching TRBD1 (6 bases). This CDR3 has 16 residues. Germline values: CDR1 SGHDT, CDR2 YYEEEE. V lost 2 bases and J lost 0, with 15 bases in between. CDR3 in DNA: TGTGCCAGCAGCTTAAAACAGGGATGGGTCTCCTACGAGCAGTACTTC. It translates to CASSLKQGWVSYEQYF.

The chain is built from TRBV5-1 and TRBJ1-2; 8 bases are a match to TRBD1. This CDR3 comprises 13 residues. The germline CDR1 and CDR2 sequences are SGHRS and YFSETQ. The J segment lost 8 bases and the V segment lost 1 base, leaving 4 bases of the junction unmatched. CDR3 loop: CASSLWTGLGYTF. As DNA, the CDR3 is TGCGCCAGCAGCTTGTGGACAGGGCTAGGCTACACCTTC.

The J gene is TRBJ2-1, the V gene TRBV2; D is possibly TRBD1 (5 bases). With 2 bases removed from V and 6 bases from J, the gap between germline ends came to 11 bases. CDR1 is SNHLY, CDR2 FYNNEI, per germline. CDR3 size: 14 residues. The CDR3 DNA reads as TGTGCCAGCAGTGAACAGTTGCAGGGCAATGAGCAGTTCTTC. Amino acid sequence: CASSEQLQGNEQFF.

This chain uses TRBV7-3 with TRBJ2-1; 7 bases match TRBD2. There are 17 residues in the CDR3. The V segment lost 1 base and the J segment 3 bases; nucleotides outside the gene matches: 9. Germline values: CDR1 SGHTA, CDR2 FQGTGA. CDR3 loop: CASSLRAASGLYNEQFF. The CDR3 coding sequence is TGTGCCAGCAGCTTAAGGGCAGCTAGCGGACTCTACAATGAGCAGTTCTTC. Full variable domain (remainder filled in from reference TRBV7-3 and TRBJ2-1): GAGVSQTPSNKVTEKGKYVELRCDPISGHTALYWYRQSLGQGPEFLIYFQGTGAADDSGLPNDRFFAVRPEGSVSTLKIQRTERGDSAVYLCASSLRAASGLYNEQFFGPGTRLTVL.

This chain links TRBV28 with TRBJ1-1; weak D call: TRBD1 (6 bases). The CDR3 runs to 13 residues. CDR1 is MDHEN and CDR2 is SYDVKM in the germline V gene. Trimming shortened V by 2 bases and J by 4 bases, and 8 bases separated the two germline ends. The CDR3: CASSLIGGTEAFF. The CDR3 nucleotides read TGTGCCAGCAGTTTAATAGGGGGCACTGAAGCTTTCTTT.

The chain uses TRBV7-2 and TRBJ2-7; 9 positions match TRBD2. With 6 bases clipped from V and 3 bases from J, the junction kept 21 bases outside the gene matches. The CDR3 runs to 19 residues. Germline CDR1 reads SGHTA; CDR2 reads FQGNSA. CDR3 in DNA: TGTGCCAGCAGGCGGCGCGTGGGGCTAGCGGGATCAAGGTACTACGAGCAGTACTTC. Its translation: CASRRRVGLAGSRYYEQYF.

This clone has just one count. This chain connects TRBV27 to TRBJ1-5, with D unclear. The germline V gene encodes CDR1 MNHEY and CDR2 SMNVEV (reference sequence). V gave up 3 bases and J gave up 0 bases, with 9 bases separating them. The CDR3 runs to 15 residues. CDR3 coding DNA: TGTGCCAGCAGTTTCGGCAGGAATAGCAATCAGCCCCAGCATTTT. It specifies CASSFGRNSNQPQHF.

The chain employs TRBV7-8 and TRBJ2-1; the match to TRBD1 covers 7 bases. The CDR3 runs 14 residues. Germline V gene data show CDR1 as SGHVS and CDR2 as FQNEAQ. With 4 bases clipped from V and 4 bases from J, the junction kept 4 bases outside the gene matches. The DNA of the CDR3 is TGTGCCAGCAGCTATAGGGACAGTTACAATGAGCAGTTCTTC. Translating it yields CASSYRDSYNEQFF.

The CDR3 nucleotides read TGTGCCAGCAGTTTAGGAGGTGCCAGCTCCTTATATGGCTACACCTTC. Translating it yields CASSLGGASSLYGYTF. The chain has TRBV27 and TRBJ1-2, with D unresolved. V was shortened by 2 bases and J by 5 bases, with 18 bases between the two germline ends. The CDR3 totals 16 residues. Germline lookup yields CDR1 MNHEY and CDR2 SMNVEV (reference sequence).

The chain carries TRBV19 and TRBJ2-6, with D unclear. Trimming shortened V by 2 bases and J by 0 bases, and 8 bases separated the two germline ends. Germline V lookup: CDR1 LNHDA, CDR2 SQIVND (reference sequence). This CDR3 spans 16 amino acids. CDR3 nucleotide sequence: TGTGCCAGTAGTATAAACACAGCCTCTGGGGCCAACGTCCTGACTTTC. Translating gives CASSINTASGANVLTF.